These 26 T cell receptor beta chains were all obtained from the same sample, sequenced in a study of blood T cell repertoires in COVID-19. Sequencing used immunoSEQ multiplex PCR; TCRdb keeps in-frame clones, though not all of them. This table holds just over 95,000 clones, around nine tenths found once. The sample consisted of peripheral blood. The receptors derive from a man in his 60s with acute or convalescent COVID-19.

This clone has only one observation. The chain uses TRBV2 and TRBJ2-7; D is unclear. V lost 0 bases to trimming and J lost 2 bases, with 8 bases between them. The length of the CDR3 is 14 residues. Germline CDR1 and CDR2: SNHLY and FYNNEI. The CDR3: CASSEAGNPYEQYF. In nucleotides, the CDR3 is TGTGCCAGCAGTGAAGCGGGCAACCCCTACGAGCAGTACTTC.

This clone occurred once. V usage is TRBV7-9 and J usage is TRBJ1-5, with a possible D match to TRBD1 (5 bases). The germline V and J ends were trimmed by 2 bases and 2 bases, with 10 bases remaining between them. CDR1 and CDR2 from the germline V gene are SEHNR and FQNEAQ (reference sequence). The CDR3 runs 15 residues. CDR3 coding DNA: TGTGCCAGCAGCTTAAGTGGGGCAGGCAATCAGCCCCAGCATTTT. Its protein is CASSLSGAGNQPQHF. Filled out from reference TRBV7-9 and TRBJ1-5, the complete variable domain reads DTGVSQNPRHKITKRGQNVTFRCDPISEHNRLYWYRQTLGQGPEFLTYFQNEAQLEKSRLLSDRFSAERPKGSFSTLEIQRTEQGDSAMYLCASSLSGAGNQPQHFGDGTRLSIL.

The gene calls are TRBV5-1 and TRBJ1-1; D is possibly TRBD1 (6 bases). Trimming stripped 2 bases from V and 8 bases from J, with 13 bases between. Per the germline V gene, CDR1 is SGHRS and CDR2 is YFSETQ. This CDR3 is built from 13 residues. DNA for the CDR3: TGCGCCAGCAGCTTCCTTACAGGGTCCGAAGCTTTCTTT. This gives the protein CASSFLTGSEAFF.

V is TRBV5-1 and J is TRBJ2-1, with a weak D call TRBD2 (5 bases). Trimming took 1 base from V and 2 from J, leaving 13 bases between them. From germline, CDR1 is SGHRS and CDR2 YFSETQ. CDR3 length: 16 amino acids. The CDR3 reads CASSLTGMGTYNEQFF. The CDR3 DNA reads as TGCGCCAGCAGCTTGACGGGGATGGGGACCTACAATGAGCAGTTCTTC.

The rearrangement joins TRBV7-9 to TRBJ1-6; 7 nucleotides align to TRBD1. Losses at the gene ends were 2 bases for V and 8 bases for J; bases not matched to a gene: 3. The CDR3 length is 14 residues. Germline V gene lookup returns CDR1 SEHNR and CDR2 FQNEAQ (reference sequence). The CDR3 is CASSLFTGDSPLHF. CDR3 DNA: TGTGCCAGCAGCTTATTCACAGGGGATTCACCCCTCCACTTT.

This chain joins TRBV5-1 and TRBJ1-3, with D possibly being TRBD1 (6 bases). Per the germline V gene, CDR1 is SGHRS and CDR2 is YFSETQ. V was trimmed by 3 bases and J by 16 bases, leaving 14 bases between them. This CDR3 spans 11 amino acids. The CDR3 loop is CASSSTGTLYF. CDR3 in DNA: TGCGCCAGCAGCTCCACTGGGACACTCTATTTT.

V is TRBV7-8 and J is TRBJ1-2, with D possibly matching TRBD1 (5 bases). CDR1 is SGHVS and CDR2 is FQNEAQ in the germline V gene. The CDR3 extends over 14 amino acids. V lost 8 bases to trimming and J lost 3 bases, with 16 bases between them. The CDR3 nucleotides read TGTGCCAGCGGCGGGGGGGAATTCGACTATGGCTACACCTTC. It is translated as CASGGGEFDYGYTF.

The rearrangement links TRBV29-1 to TRBJ1-5; the D is unclear. V lost 6 bases to trimming and J lost 0 bases, with 9 bases between them. The germline gives CDR1 SQVTM, CDR2 ANQGSEA. CDR3 length: 13 residues. CDR3 protein: CSVASNSNQPQHF. The CDR3 DNA reads TGCAGCGTAGCCTCCAATAGCAATCAGCCCCAGCATTTT.

The rearrangement links TRBV11-3 to TRBJ2-3, with D maybe TRBD1 (6 bases). V gave up 5 bases and J gave up 3 bases, with 18 bases separating them. The CDR3 spans 16 residues. The germline gives CDR1 SGHNT, CDR2 YENEEA. CDR3 in amino acids: CASSKTQGWRTDTQYF. DNA for the CDR3: TGTGCCAGCAGCAAAACTCAGGGGTGGAGAACAGATACGCAGTATTTT.

In nucleotides, the CDR3 is TGCAGCTTGGGGCTAGACAATGAGCAGTTCTTC. Translated: CSLGLDNEQFF. The chain has TRBV29-1 and TRBJ2-1; a possible D gene is TRBD1 (5 bases). The V end was cut by 8 bases, the J end by 5 bases, with 10 bases between. The length of the CDR3 is 11 residues. The V gene's germline CDR1 is SQVTM and CDR2 ANQGSEA.

The J gene is TRBJ1-5, the V gene TRBV19; TRBD1 is a possible D gene (6 bases). V was cut by 0 bases and J by 6 bases, with 12 bases left in between. The CDR3 has 15 amino acids. Germline loops: CDR1 LNHDA, CDR2 SQIVND (reference sequence). As DNA, the CDR3 is TGTGCCAGTAGTATAGAGGGGACATTCACTCAGCCCCAGCATTTT. Translation gives CASSIEGTFTQPQHF.

J is TRBJ1-1 and V is TRBV6-5; D call uncertain. The V gene lost 8 bases and the J gene lost 5 bases, with 21 bases spanning the gap. The CDR3 contains 15 residues. The germline V gene encodes CDR1 MNHEY and CDR2 SVGAGI. This CDR3 reads CASGNRALGGTEAFF. The CDR3 region has the DNA TGTGCCAGCGGCAACCGGGCTTTGGGAGGTACTGAAGCTTTCTTT.

The chain joins TRBV2 to TRBJ1-1; the D is unclear. Germline CDR1 reads SNHLY; CDR2 reads FYNNEI. V was cut by 3 bases and J by 3 bases, with 8 bases left in between. CDR3 length equals 13 residues. CDR3 region: CASSDRGYTEAFF. The CDR3 coding sequence is TGTGCCAGCAGTGATCGGGGATACACTGAAGCTTTCTTT.

The CDR3 DNA follows: TGCGCCAGCAGCCCGGAGGGAGAGACCTACGAGCAGTACTTC. It specifies CASSPEGETYEQYF. The chain recombines TRBV5-1 with TRBJ2-7, with D perhaps matching TRBD2 (6 bases). The length of the CDR3 is 14 residues. Germline V gene sequence: CDR1 SGHRS, CDR2 YFSETQ. Trimming pared 4 bases from V and 2 bases from J, leaving 13 bases between. Full variable domain (missing parts from reference TRBV5-1 and TRBJ2-7): KAGVTQTPRYLIKTRGQQVTLSCSPISGHRSVSWYQQTPGQGLQFLFEYFSETQRNKGNFPGRFSGRQFSNSRSEMNVSTLELGDSALYLCASSPEGETYEQYFGPGTRLTVT.

This chain connects TRBV5-1 to TRBJ1-2; 9 bases agree with TRBD1. The CDR3 is made up of 15 amino acids. V lost 4 bases, J lost 5 bases, and 9 bases stayed unmatched. Germline V gives CDR1 SGHRS, CDR2 YFSETQ. The CDR3 protein is CASSQTGGNRYGYTF. In DNA, the CDR3 is TGCGCCAGCAGCCAGACAGGGGGAAACCGATATGGCTACACCTTC.

The chain is built from TRBV5-5 and TRBJ1-4; 10 bases line up with TRBD1. With 4 bases clipped from V and 8 bases from J, the junction kept 5 bases outside the gene matches. Germline V gene data show CDR1 as SGHKS and CDR2 as YYEKEE (reference sequence). This CDR3 is built from 14 residues. The CDR3 DNA reads TGTGCCAGCAGCCTGGACAGGGGGGGCGAAAAACTGTTTTTT. Its translation: CASSLDRGGEKLFF.

V is TRBV6-1 and J is TRBJ2-7, with 7 bases aligning to TRBD1. Looked up from germline, CDR1 is MNHNS and CDR2 is SASEGT. CDR3 length: 14 residues. V lost 3 bases and J lost 9; bases outside the gene matches: 11. As DNA, the CDR3 is TGTGCCAGCAGTGAGGACAGGACTTCCCTGGGGCAGTACGTC. Translation gives CASSEDRTSLGQYV.

The CDR3: CASRNDGMSYEQYF. The CDR3 DNA sequence: TGTGCCAGCAGGAACGACGGGATGTCCTACGAGCAGTACTTC. The V and J genes are TRBV2 and TRBJ2-7, with D possibly matching TRBD2 (5 bases). This CDR3 has 14 amino acids. From germline, CDR1 is SNHLY and CDR2 FYNNEI. V was cut by 6 bases and J by 1 base, with 13 bases left in between.

CDR3 in DNA: TGTGCCAGCGGACCACCCCTGACAGGGAGTGGCTACACCTTC. Its protein product is CASGPPLTGSGYTF. V usage is TRBV6-5 and J usage is TRBJ1-2; 7 bases are a match to TRBD1. Unmatched junction bases numbered 13, after V lost 8 bases and J lost 7 bases. Germline values: CDR1 MNHEY, CDR2 SVGAGI. This CDR3 has 14 amino acids.

The chain combines TRBV10-3 with TRBJ1-2; TRBD1 is a possible D gene (5 bases). The germline V and J ends were trimmed by 8 bases and 8 bases, with 18 bases remaining between them. In germline, CDR1 is ENHRY, CDR2 SYGVKD. The CDR3 loop spans 13 amino acids. In DNA form, the CDR3 reads TGTGCCATCGGGGGAGGGGTAAACTGGGGCTACACCTTC. This encodes CAIGGGVNWGYTF.

About this clone itself: One junction end disagrees with the germline gene, perhaps due to a read error. The chain links TRBV6-5 to TRBJ1-2; D may be TRBD1 (6 bases). Germline values: CDR1 MNHEY, CDR2 SVGAGI. The CDR3 runs 12 residues. This chain's CDR3 is CASSYLTGPTSF. The CDR3 coding sequence is TGTGCCAGCAGTTACCTGACAGGCCCGACGTCCTTC.

The chain combines TRBV27 with TRBJ2-2, with 8 positions matching TRBD2. This CDR3 spans 13 amino acids. The V gene end was trimmed by 5 bases and the J gene end by 6 bases; junction bases not matched to a gene: 2. Germline V gives CDR1 MNHEY, CDR2 SMNVEV (reference sequence). The chain's CDR3 is CASSRGGSGELFF. DNA of the CDR3: TGTGCCAGCAGTCGGGGGGGCTCCGGGGAGCTGTTTTTT.

The chain combines TRBV3-1 (or the pseudogene TRBV3-2) with TRBJ1-6, with 10 bases identical to TRBD1. CDR1 and CDR2 from the germline V gene are LGHDT and YNNKEL (reference sequence). The length of the CDR3 is 16 residues. V shed 1 base and J 7 bases; nucleotides not matched to a gene: 4. Here the CDR3 DNA reads TGTGCCAGCAGCCAAGGAAGGGGACAGGGGAATTCACCCCTCCACTTT. Its translation is CASSQGRGQGNSPLHF.

The chain couples TRBV9 to TRBJ1-2; 7 bases line up with TRBD1. The CDR3 consists of 15 residues. V trimming: 4 bases; J trimming: 3 bases; junction bases outside the gene matches: 9. CDR1 and CDR2 from the germline V gene are SGDLS and YYNGEE. The CDR3 DNA sequence: TGTGCCAGCAGCCCCCGGTTAGGGGGCGACTATGGCTACACCTTC. Amino acid sequence: CASSPRLGGDYGYTF.

J is TRBJ1-1 and V is TRBV5-1; a weak D match, TRBD1 (5 bases). V was clipped by 1 base and J by 1 base, with 11 bases between them. CDR3 size: 15 residues. Germline V gene sequence: CDR1 SGHRS, CDR2 YFSETQ. The CDR3 DNA sequence: TGCGCCAGCAGCTTGCTACAGGCAACGAACACTGAAGCTTTCTTT. Its protein product is CASSLLQATNTEAFF.

This clone has just a few counts. V gene TRBV6-6 combines with J gene TRBJ1-5; 10 nucleotides align to TRBD1. The germline V gene encodes CDR1 MNHNY and CDR2 SVGAGI (reference sequence). CDR3 size: 17 residues. Trimming at V came to 5 bases and at J to 8 bases, leaving 15 bases not matched to a gene. CDR3 in amino acids: CASSPRDRGGRNEPQHF. CDR3 DNA: TGTGCCAGCAGTCCCCGGGACAGGGGAGGTCGGAATGAGCCCCAGCATTTT.